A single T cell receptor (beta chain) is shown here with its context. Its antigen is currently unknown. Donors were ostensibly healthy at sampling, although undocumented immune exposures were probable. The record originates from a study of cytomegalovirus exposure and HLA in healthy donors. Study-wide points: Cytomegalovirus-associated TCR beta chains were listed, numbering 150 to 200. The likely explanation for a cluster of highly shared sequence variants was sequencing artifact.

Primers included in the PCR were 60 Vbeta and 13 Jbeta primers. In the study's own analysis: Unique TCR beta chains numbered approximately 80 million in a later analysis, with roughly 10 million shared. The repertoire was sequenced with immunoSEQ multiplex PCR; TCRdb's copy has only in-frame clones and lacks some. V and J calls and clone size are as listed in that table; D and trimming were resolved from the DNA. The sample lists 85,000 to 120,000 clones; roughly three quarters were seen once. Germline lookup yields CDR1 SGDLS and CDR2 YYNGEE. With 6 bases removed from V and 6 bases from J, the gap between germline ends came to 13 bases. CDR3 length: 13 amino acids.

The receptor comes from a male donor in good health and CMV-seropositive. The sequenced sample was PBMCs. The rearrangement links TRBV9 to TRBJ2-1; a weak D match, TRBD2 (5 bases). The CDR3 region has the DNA TGTGCCAGCACCCCTTTAGCGCTCAATGAGCAGTTCTTC. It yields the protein CASTPLALNEQFF.